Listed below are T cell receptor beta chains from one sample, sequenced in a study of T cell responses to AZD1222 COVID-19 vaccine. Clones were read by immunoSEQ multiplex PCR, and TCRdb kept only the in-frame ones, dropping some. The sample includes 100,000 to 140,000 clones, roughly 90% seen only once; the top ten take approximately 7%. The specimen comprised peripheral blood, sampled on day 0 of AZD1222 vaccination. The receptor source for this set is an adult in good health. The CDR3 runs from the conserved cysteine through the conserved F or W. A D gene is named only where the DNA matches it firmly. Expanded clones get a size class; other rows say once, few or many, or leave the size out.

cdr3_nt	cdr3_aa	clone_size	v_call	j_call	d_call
TGTGCCATCAGAGGGACAGGGGGCTTAGGCACTGAAGCTTTCTTT	CAIRGTGGLGTEAFF	few	TRBV10-3	TRBJ1-1	TRBD1
TGTGCCAGCAGCTTCGGACAGGGTGGCAGCTATGGCTACACCTTC	CASSFGQGGSYGYTF	.	TRBV11-2	TRBJ1-2	TRBD1
TGTGCCAGCAGCTTCCGGCTAGCGTTCAACACCGGGGAGCTGTTTTTT	CASSFRLAFNTGELFF	.	TRBV5-4	TRBJ2-2	.
TGCGCCAGCAGCTTTTTGCAGCCAGGGGAGCAGTTCTTC	CASSFLQPGEQFF	once	TRBV5-1	TRBJ2-1	.
TGTGCCATCAGCGACAGACAGGGGGCCAACGTCCTGACTTTC	CAISDRQGANVLTF	.	TRBV10-3	TRBJ2-6	.
TGTGCCAGCAGTTTCCCCGGGACTAGCGGGAGGGCCACAGATACGCAGTATTTT	CASSFPGTSGRATDTQYF	.	TRBV27	TRBJ2-3	TRBD2
TGTGCCAGTATGCGTTCAAATTCACCCCTCCACTTT	CASMRSNSPLHF	.	TRBV19	TRBJ1-6	.
TGTGCCAGCAGCTTCGGATCTGGAAACACCATATATTTT	CASSFGSGNTIYF	.	TRBV7-2	TRBJ1-3	.
TGCAGCGTTGACATCCGGGCAGATACGCAGTATTTT	CSVDIRADTQYF	.	TRBV29-1	TRBJ2-3	.
TGTGCCAGCAGAACGGGCCCAAGTGAGGACACCATATATTTT	CASRTGPSEDTIYF	.	TRBV28	TRBJ1-3	.
TGTGCCAGCAGATTAGGACAGGGGGCCTACGAGCAGTACTTC	CASRLGQGAYEQYF	.	TRBV6-5	TRBJ2-7	TRBD1
TGCGCCAGCAAGGGGACGGATCAGCCCCAGCATTTT	CASKGTDQPQHF	once	TRBV10-1	TRBJ1-5	.
TGTGCCAGCAACCCTAGCGGGATCGGAGAGACCCAGTACTTC	CASNPSGIGETQYF	.	TRBV27	TRBJ2-5	TRBD2
TGTGCCAGCTCACCATCTAGCAGGGGAAGAGAGCAGTACTTC	CASSPSSRGREQYF	once	TRBV18	TRBJ2-7	.
TGCAGCGCCCTTTCCGGGACAAAAGAGGCCCAGTACTTC	CSALSGTKEAQYF	.	TRBV29-1	TRBJ2-5	.
TGTGCCAGCAGTTTAGAGCGGGATCGCGAAGCTTTCTTT	CASSLERDREAFF	.	TRBV28	TRBJ1-1	.
TGTGCCAGCAGCGCGGAGAGTACGAGGGCTGCGACGGAGCAGTTCTTC	CASSAESTRAATEQFF	once	TRBV7-9	TRBJ2-1	.
TGTGCCAGCAGCTTACCCCCAGGGGGCTCCCCCTACAATGAGCAGTTCTTC	CASSLPPGGSPYNEQFF	.	TRBV7-9	TRBJ2-1	TRBD1
TGTGCCAGTAGTTATAGGCGGGACAGCTCCTACGAGCAGTACTTC	CASSYRRDSSYEQYF	.	TRBV19	TRBJ2-7	.
TGCGCCAGCAGTGGACTCTTCTCCTACGAGCAGTACTTC	CASSGLFSYEQYF	.	TRBV10-1	TRBJ2-7	.
TGTGCCAGCAGTTTGAGGCCTAGTGGGAGCTACGAGCAGTACTTC	CASSLRPSGSYEQYF	.	TRBV28	TRBJ2-7	.
TGTGCCAGCAGTGATGGGCGGCCCCAGCATTTT	CASSDGRPQHF	.	TRBV6-1	TRBJ1-5	.
TGTGCCTGGAGTGCGGGAGGAGCTCTAAGCAACATTCAGTACTTC	CAWSAGGALSNIQYF	.	TRBV30	TRBJ2-4	TRBD2
TGTGCCAGCAGCGGACGGGCGACTTTGGGCTACACCTTC	CASSGRATLGYTF	once	TRBV12-3/TRBV12-4	TRBJ1-2	.
TGTGCCTGGGCGGGGCCGAACACTGAAGCTTTCTTT	CAWAGPNTEAFF	.	TRBV30	TRBJ1-1	.
TGCGCCAGCAGCTTGGTAGGGACTAGCGGATACAATGAGCAGTTCTTC	CASSLVGTSGYNEQFF	once	TRBV5-1	TRBJ2-1	TRBD2
TGCGCCAGCAGCACAGAGACAGGGGGGCATCAGCCCCAGCATTTT	CASSTETGGHQPQHF	.	TRBV5-1	TRBJ1-5	TRBD1
TGTGCCAGCAGACCTCTCGGACAGGGGGCGGCAGAGACCCAGTACTTC	CASRPLGQGAAETQYF	.	TRBV28	TRBJ2-5	TRBD1
TGTGCCAGCAGTTGGGCGGGGCCCTACAATCAGCCCCAGCATTTT	CASSWAGPYNQPQHF	.	TRBV6-2/TRBV6-3	TRBJ1-5	.
TGTGCCACCAGCGGGGGGGACAGGGTAGCCGAGCAGTACTTC	CATSGGDRVAEQYF	few	TRBV24-1	TRBJ2-7	.
TGTGCCAGCAGCTTAAAGGCAGGGAATGATTCAGGCACAGATACGCAGTATTTT	CASSLKAGNDSGTDTQYF	.	TRBV7-3	TRBJ2-3	.
TGTTTGAGGCACCTGGATGGCTACACCTTC	CLRHLDGYTF	once	TRBV30	TRBJ1-2	.
TGTGCCAGCAGGCTGAGTCTAGCGGGAGCTTGGGAGCAGTACTTC	CASRLSLAGAWEQYF	once	TRBV2	TRBJ2-7	TRBD2
TGCGCCAGCAGCTTGGAGGGGAATGAGCAGTTCTTC	CASSLEGNEQFF	once	TRBV5-1	TRBJ2-1	.
TGTGCCTCAGTTTGGCGGGATTACAATGAGCAGTTCTTC	CASVWRDYNEQFF	once	TRBV19	TRBJ2-1	.
TGTGCCAGCAGCCCGCGGAGGGGACTAGCGGATCATCTTTACGAGCAGTACTTC	CASSPRRGLADHLYEQYF	.	TRBV7-2	TRBJ2-7	TRBD2
TGTGCCAGCAGCCAAGGGCGAGACGGGACAGGGGTTGAAAAACTGTTTTTT	CASSQGRDGTGVEKLFF	.	TRBV4-2	TRBJ1-4	TRBD1
TGTGCCAGCAGCCCCGTGAACGGATACTCTGGAAACACCATATATTTT	CASSPVNGYSGNTIYF	.	TRBV27	TRBJ1-3	.
TGTGCCAGCACCCTAGGGGCGTCGGGATATGGCTACACCTTC	CASTLGASGYGYTF	.	TRBV3-1/TRBV3-2	TRBJ1-2	.
TGTGCCAGCAGCCAAGGTCGCAGTCCCCCTTACGAGCAGTACTTC	CASSQGRSPPYEQYF	.	TRBV14	TRBJ2-7	.
TGTGCCAGTAGGGTAGGGACACCGAACACCGGGGAGCTGTTTTTT	CASRVGTPNTGELFF	.	TRBV19	TRBJ2-2	.